Listed here are 21 T cell receptor beta chains from one sample, sequenced in a study of T cells after yellow fever vaccination. TCRdb re-called the 5' RACE reads through MiXCR, storing one row per CDR3 protein. The sample holds approximately 510,000 distinct CDR3 sequences, about a fifth seen once. This sample comprised PBMCs, obtained roughly 20 days after the first yellow fever vaccination. These receptors originate from a man aged 18 to 29 who received the YFV17D yellow fever vaccine.

The chain recombines TRBV2 with TRBJ1-1; no clear D gene. V shed 3 bases and J shed 2 bases, with 10 bases lying between them. Germline lookup yields CDR1 SNHLY and CDR2 FYNNEI. CDR3 length: 14 residues. The CDR3 spells CASSEMTPNTEAFF. In DNA form, the CDR3 reads TGTGCCAGCAGTGAGATGACACCTAACACTGAAGCTTTCTTT.

This clonotype occurred a few times. CDR3 protein: CASSLAGTGVNSPLHF. The CDR3, as DNA: TGCGCCAGCAGCTTGGCTGGCACGGGGGTTAATTCACCCCTCCACTTT. This chain connects TRBV5-1 to TRBJ1-6; a weak D match, TRBD1 (5 bases). This CDR3 has 16 amino acids. From germline, CDR1 is SGHRS and CDR2 YFSETQ. V was trimmed by 0 bases and J by 6 bases, leaving 13 bases between them.

The V call is TRBV7-2, the J call TRBJ2-5; no clear D. Trimming shortened V by 3 bases and J by 0 bases, and 11 bases separated the two germline ends. Per germline, CDR1 SGHTA and CDR2 FQGNSA. The CDR3 runs 15 residues. This CDR3 is CASSLSSQYQETQYF. Here the CDR3 DNA reads TGTGCCAGCAGCTTGTCCAGCCAGTACCAAGAGACCCAGTACTTC.

Only a few counts were recorded for this clonotype. The chain recombines TRBV4-3 with TRBJ1-6; the D is unclear. Between the trimmed V and J ends, which lost 1 base and 7 bases, there was a span of 17 bases. This CDR3 comprises 17 residues. CDR1 and CDR2 (germline): LGHNA, YSLEER. CDR3 in DNA: TGCGCCAGCAGCCAAGGTCTCCGGGAGGCAGGAAATTCACCCCTCCACTTT. Encoded protein: CASSQGLREAGNSPLHF.

The genes are TRBV19 and TRBJ2-5, with TRBD2 matching 8 bases. After removal of 0 bases from V and 5 bases from J, the junction contained 5 bases not matched to a gene. The germline CDR1 and CDR2 sequences are LNHDA and SQIVND (reference sequence). The CDR3 length is 15 residues. The CDR3 DNA reads as TGTGCCAGTAGTATAGACGGGGGGGCGGGGGAGACCCAGTACTTC. Protein: CASSIDGGAGETQYF.

This chain links TRBV5-1 with TRBJ2-2; D uncertain. V shed 4 bases and J shed 2 bases, with 6 bases lying between them. The CDR3 loop spans 13 amino acids. CDR1 and CDR2 from the germline V gene are SGHRS and YFSETQ. This CDR3 is CASSAANTGELFF. CDR3 nucleotides: TGCGCCAGCAGCGCGGCAAACACCGGGGAGCTGTTTTTT.

The V call is TRBV5-1, the J call TRBJ2-1; D tentatively fits TRBD1 or TRBD2 (5 bases each). The V and J ends lost 4 bases and 7 bases respectively, with 12 bases between them. From germline, CDR1 is SGHRS and CDR2 YFSETQ. The CDR3 sequence is 13 residues long. The CDR3 is CASSVGPPNEQFF. The DNA of the CDR3 is TGCGCCAGCAGCGTGGGACCACCAAATGAGCAGTTCTTC.

The rearrangement uses TRBV6-2 or TRBV6-3 and TRBJ2-1; D possibly matches TRBD1 or TRBD2 (6 bases each). Germline V CDR1 and CDR2: MNHEY, SVGEGT. V was trimmed by 1 base and J by 11 bases, leaving 12 bases between them. The CDR3 contains 13 residues. CDR3 sequence reads: CASSYLGGTQQFF. The CDR3 nucleotides are TGTGCCAGCAGTTACTTAGGGGGGACGCAGCAGTTCTTC.

The rearrangement links TRBV5-1 to TRBJ1-4; 8 bases are shared with TRBD1. The trim removed 0 bases at V and 8 bases at J, leaving 3 bases unmatched. The CDR3 consists of 14 residues. CDR1 SGHRS and CDR2 YFSETQ come from the germline V gene. DNA of the CDR3: TGCGCCAGCAGCTTGGGGACAGGGAAGGAAAAACTGTTTTTT. This codes for CASSLGTGKEKLFF. Full variable domain (remainder filled in from reference TRBV5-1 and TRBJ1-4): KAGVTQTPRYLIKTRGQQVTLSCSPISGHRSVSWYQQTPGQGLQFLFEYFSETQRNKGNFPGRFSGRQFSNSRSEMNVSTLELGDSALYLCASSLGTGKEKLFFGSGTQLSVL.

A few counts support this clonotype. Written as DNA, the CDR3 is TGTGCCAGCAGGCCGGGAGGGCGGTCGGGCACTGAAGCTTTCTTT. This sequence encodes CASRPGGRSGTEAFF. The rearrangement uses TRBV6-1 and TRBJ1-1; D is undetermined. Per germline, CDR1 MNHNS and CDR2 SASEGT. V lost 6 bases and J 4 bases, leaving 18 bases between the germline ends. The CDR3 runs 15 residues.

This clonotype has just a few counts. V usage is TRBV12-3 or TRBV12-4 and J usage is TRBJ1-6; D not resolved. V was pared by 5 bases and J by 6 bases, with 14 bases between. The CDR3 has 15 amino acids. The CDR3 DNA reads TGTGCCAGCAGTGAGATGGGAGCCAGTAATTCACCCCTCCACTTT. This encodes CASSEMGASNSPLHF.

This clonotype was observed a handful of times. The chain recombines TRBV6-5 with TRBJ2-3; D is tentatively TRBD1 or TRBD2 (5 bases each). Germline loops: CDR1 MNHEY, CDR2 SVGAGI. The CDR3 covers 12 residues. The V and J ends lost 4 bases and 11 bases respectively, with 13 bases between them. CDR3 nucleotides: TGTGCCAGCAGTTTGCCGGGGCGGAGGCAGTATTTT. Translation: CASSLPGRRQYF.

This clonotype has only a few counts. This chain's CDR3 is CASSLSGSSTGELFF. The CDR3 DNA reads TGTGCCAGCAGCTTATCCGGGTCGAGCACCGGGGAGCTGTTTTTT. V and J are TRBV11-3 and TRBJ2-2; D remains ambiguous. Trimming left V 2 bases short and J 4 bases short, with 11 bases between. Germline V lookup: CDR1 SGHNT, CDR2 YENEEA. This CDR3 comprises 15 residues.

The chain is built from TRBV10-3 and TRBJ2-5; no firm D call. Germline CDR1 reads ENHRY; CDR2 reads SYGVKD. Between the trimmed V and J ends, which lost 0 bases and 1 base, there was a span of 9 bases. The CDR3 spans 15 residues. The CDR3 protein is CAISESKSSQETQYF. The DNA of the CDR3 is TGTGCCATCAGTGAGTCGAAGAGTTCCCAAGAGACCCAGTACTTC.

A few counts support this clonotype. V usage is TRBV25-1 and J usage is TRBJ2-2; 7 bases are a match to TRBD2. CDR1 is MGHDK and CDR2 is SYGVNS in the germline V gene. After removal of 6 bases from V and 1 base from J, the junction contained 5 bases not matched to a gene. This CDR3 has 15 residues. The CDR3 DNA follows: TGTGCCAGCAGGTCACGGGGGGAGAACACCGGGGAGCTGTTTTTT. Translation gives CASRSRGENTGELFF.

The chain is built from TRBV5-1 and TRBJ1-1; TRBD1 matches at 7 bases. The CDR3 runs 15 residues. Germline CDR1 is SGHRS and CDR2 is YFSETQ. The V gene end was trimmed by 4 bases and the J gene end by 6 bases; junction bases not matched to a gene: 12. The CDR3 DNA reads as TGCGCCAGCAGCCACTCCCGTGACAGGGCCCCTGAAGCTTTCTTT. As protein: CASSHSRDRAPEAFF.

The CDR3 reads CAIRIGQASDTEAFF. For the CDR3, the DNA is TGTGCCATCAGGATAGGACAGGCTTCAGACACTGAAGCTTTCTTT. This chain connects TRBV10-3 to TRBJ1-1, with TRBD1 matching 7 bases. This CDR3 has 15 amino acids. V shed 6 bases and J 3 bases; nucleotides not matched to a gene: 10. The germline V gene has CDR1 ENHRY and CDR2 SYGVKD.

This clonotype was counted ten times or more. V gene TRBV5-1 combines with J gene TRBJ1-1; the D gene is possibly TRBD1 (5 bases). Germline CDR1 reads SGHRS; CDR2 reads YFSETQ. The V gene lost 3 bases and the J gene lost 0 bases, with 9 bases spanning the gap. CDR3 length: 14 amino acids. CDR3 nucleotide sequence: TGCGCCAGCAGCTGGGACTTTTTGAACACTGAAGCTTTCTTT. Encoded protein: CASSWDFLNTEAFF.

This chain joins TRBV19 and TRBJ1-1; D is uncertain. There are 14 residues in the CDR3. Germline V lookup: CDR1 LNHDA, CDR2 SQIVND (reference sequence). V was cut by 2 bases and J by 5 bases, with 12 bases left in between. CDR3 residues: CASSINDLGTEAFF. DNA for the CDR3: TGTGCCAGTAGTATAAATGATTTGGGTACTGAAGCTTTCTTT. Supplemented by reference TRBV19 and TRBJ1-1, the full variable domain reads DGGITQSPKYLFRKEGQNVTLSCEQNLNHDAMYWYRQDPGQGLRLIYYSQIVNDFQKGDIAEGYSVSREKKESFPLTVTSAQKNPTAFYLCASSINDLGTEAFFGQGTRLTVV.

This clonotype was seen a few times. The CDR3 protein is CASSWGDEQFF. Here the CDR3 DNA reads TGTGCCAGCAGCTGGGGGGATGAGCAGTTCTTC. The genes are TRBV5-6 and TRBJ2-1; possible D gene TRBD2, 6 bases. V was shortened by 3 bases and J by 8 bases, with 6 bases between the two germline ends. The CDR3 covers 11 residues. Germline assignment: CDR1 SGHDT and CDR2 YYEEEE. The whole variable domain, filled in from reference TRBV5-6 and TRBJ2-1, reads DAGVTQSPTHLIKTRGQQVTLRCSPKSGHDTVSWYQQALGQGPQFIFQYYEEEERQRGNFPDRFSGHQFPNYSSELNVNALLLGDSALYLCASSWGDEQFFGPGTRLTVL.

A few counts support this clonotype. This chain links TRBV4-3 with TRBJ1-6; D unclear. Germline CDR1 and CDR2: LGHNA and YSLEER. The CDR3 runs to 15 residues. V lost 1 base, J lost 5 bases, and 9 bases lay in between. CDR3 sequence reads: CASSQGLGDNSPLHF. For the CDR3, the DNA is TGCGCCAGCAGCCAAGGACTCGGGGATAATTCACCCCTCCACTTT.